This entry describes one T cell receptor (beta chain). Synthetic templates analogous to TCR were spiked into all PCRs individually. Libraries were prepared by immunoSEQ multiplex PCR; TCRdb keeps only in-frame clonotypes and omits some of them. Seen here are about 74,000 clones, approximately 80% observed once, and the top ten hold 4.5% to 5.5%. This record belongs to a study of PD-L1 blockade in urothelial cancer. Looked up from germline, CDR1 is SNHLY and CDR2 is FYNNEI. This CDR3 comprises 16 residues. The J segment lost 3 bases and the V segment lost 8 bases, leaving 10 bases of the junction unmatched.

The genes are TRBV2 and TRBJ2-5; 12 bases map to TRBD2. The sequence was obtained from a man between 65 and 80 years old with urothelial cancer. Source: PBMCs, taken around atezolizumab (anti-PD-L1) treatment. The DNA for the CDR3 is TGTGCCAGCTCGGGGGCTAGCGGGAGGGGAAAAGAGACCCAGTACTTC. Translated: CASSGASGRGKETQYF.